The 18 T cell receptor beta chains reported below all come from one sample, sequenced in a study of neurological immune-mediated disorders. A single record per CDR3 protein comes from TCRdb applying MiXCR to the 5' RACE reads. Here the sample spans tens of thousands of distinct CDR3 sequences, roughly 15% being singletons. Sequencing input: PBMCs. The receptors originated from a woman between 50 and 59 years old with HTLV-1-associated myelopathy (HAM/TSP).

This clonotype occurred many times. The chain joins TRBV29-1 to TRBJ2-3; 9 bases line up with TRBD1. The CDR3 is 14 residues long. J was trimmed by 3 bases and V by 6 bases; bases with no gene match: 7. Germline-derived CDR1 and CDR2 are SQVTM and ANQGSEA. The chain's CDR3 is CSVPGTGNTDTQYF. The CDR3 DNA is TGCAGCGTCCCCGGGACAGGGAATACAGATACGCAGTATTTT.

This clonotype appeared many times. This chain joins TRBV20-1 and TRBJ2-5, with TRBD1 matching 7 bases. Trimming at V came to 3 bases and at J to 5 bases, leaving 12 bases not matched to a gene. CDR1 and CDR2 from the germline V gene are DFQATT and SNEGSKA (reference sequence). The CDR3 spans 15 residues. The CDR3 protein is CSASQATGTAETQYF. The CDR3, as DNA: TGCAGTGCTAGTCAGGCGACAGGGACGGCGGAGACCCAGTACTTC.

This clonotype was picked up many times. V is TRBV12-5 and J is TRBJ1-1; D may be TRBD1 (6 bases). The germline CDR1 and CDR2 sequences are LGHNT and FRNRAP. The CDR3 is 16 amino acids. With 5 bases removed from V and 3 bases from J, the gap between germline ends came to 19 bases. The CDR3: CASGPPRAGVDTEAFF. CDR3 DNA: TGTGCTAGTGGTCCACCCCGCGCAGGGGTCGACACTGAAGCTTTCTTT.

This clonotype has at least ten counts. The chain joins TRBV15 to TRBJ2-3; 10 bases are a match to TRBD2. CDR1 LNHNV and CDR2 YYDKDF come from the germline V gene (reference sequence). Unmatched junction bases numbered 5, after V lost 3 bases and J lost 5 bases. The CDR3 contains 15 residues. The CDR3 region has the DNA TGTGCCACCAGCAGCATGCGGACTAGCGGAGATACGCAGTATTTT. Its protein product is CATSSMRTSGDTQYF. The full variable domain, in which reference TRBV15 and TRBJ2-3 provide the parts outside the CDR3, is DAMVIQNPRYQVTQFGKPVTLSCSQTLNHNVMYWYQQKSSQAPKLLFHYYDKDFNNEADTPDNFQSRRPNTSFCFLDIRSPGLGDTAMYLCATSSMRTSGDTQYFGPGTRLTVL.

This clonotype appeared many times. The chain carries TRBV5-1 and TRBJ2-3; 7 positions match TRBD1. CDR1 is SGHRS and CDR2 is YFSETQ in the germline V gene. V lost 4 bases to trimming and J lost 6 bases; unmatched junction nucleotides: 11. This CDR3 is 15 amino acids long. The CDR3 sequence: CASSHSGQEVDTQYF. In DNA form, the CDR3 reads TGCGCCAGCAGCCATTCAGGACAGGAGGTGGATACGCAGTATTTT.

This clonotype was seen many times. CDR3 loop: CASSEAGHNLVDEQFF. The DNA of the CDR3 is TGTGCCAGCAGTGAAGCCGGACATAACTTAGTGGATGAGCAGTTCTTC. This sequence joins TRBV6-1 and TRBJ2-1, with TRBD1 as a possible D gene (5 bases). Per the germline V gene, CDR1 is MNHNS and CDR2 is SASEGT. Trimming stripped 0 bases from V and 8 bases from J, with 17 bases between. This CDR3 contains 16 residues.

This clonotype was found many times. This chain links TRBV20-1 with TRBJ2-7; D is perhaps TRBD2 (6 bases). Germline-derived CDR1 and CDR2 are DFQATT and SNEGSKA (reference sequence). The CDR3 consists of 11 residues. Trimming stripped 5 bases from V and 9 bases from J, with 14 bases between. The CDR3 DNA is TGCAGTGCTCGACGGGAGAGGCGGCAGTACTTC. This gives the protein CSARRERRQYF.

CDR3 nucleotide sequence: TGTGTCACCACCGAAGCCACGCCGAGGACAGGCAACAATGAGCAGTTCTTC. It yields the protein CVTTEATPRTGNNEQFF. The rearrangement joins TRBV12-3 or TRBV12-4 to TRBJ2-1; 7 bases align to TRBD1. This CDR3 is built from 17 residues.

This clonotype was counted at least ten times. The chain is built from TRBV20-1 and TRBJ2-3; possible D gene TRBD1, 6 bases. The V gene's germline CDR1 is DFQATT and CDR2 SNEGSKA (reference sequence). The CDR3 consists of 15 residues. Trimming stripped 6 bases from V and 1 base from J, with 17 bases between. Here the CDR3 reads CSALRTAIGTDTQYF. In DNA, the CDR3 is TGCAGTGCCCTCCGGACAGCTATAGGCACAGATACGCAGTATTTT.

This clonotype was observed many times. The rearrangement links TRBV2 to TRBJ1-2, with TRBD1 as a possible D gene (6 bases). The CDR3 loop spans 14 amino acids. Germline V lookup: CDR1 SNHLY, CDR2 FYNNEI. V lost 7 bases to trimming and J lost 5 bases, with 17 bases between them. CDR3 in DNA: TGTGCCAGCACACTTGCCTTACAGGGATATGGCTACACCTTC. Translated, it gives CASTLALQGYGYTF.

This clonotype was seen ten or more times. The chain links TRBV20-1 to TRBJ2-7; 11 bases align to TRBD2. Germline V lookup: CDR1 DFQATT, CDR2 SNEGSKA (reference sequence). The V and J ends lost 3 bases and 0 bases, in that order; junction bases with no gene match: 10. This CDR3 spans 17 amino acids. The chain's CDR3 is CSASQLGGTSGSYEQYF. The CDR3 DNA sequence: TGCAGTGCTAGTCAGCTAGGCGGGACTAGCGGCTCCTACGAGCAGTACTTC.

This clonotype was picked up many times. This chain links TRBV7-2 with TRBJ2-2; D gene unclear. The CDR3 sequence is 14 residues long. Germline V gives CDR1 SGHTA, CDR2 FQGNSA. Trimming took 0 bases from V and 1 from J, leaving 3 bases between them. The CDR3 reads CASSLAWNTGELFF. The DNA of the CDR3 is TGTGCCAGCAGCTTAGCCTGGAACACCGGGGAGCTGTTTTTT.

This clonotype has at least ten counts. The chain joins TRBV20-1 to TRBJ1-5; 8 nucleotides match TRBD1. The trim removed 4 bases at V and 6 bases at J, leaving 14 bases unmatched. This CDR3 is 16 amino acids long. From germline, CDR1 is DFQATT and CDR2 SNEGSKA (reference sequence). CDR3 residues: CSAKLPGQAFGQPQHF. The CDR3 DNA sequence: TGCAGTGCTAAGCTACCGGGACAGGCATTCGGTCAGCCCCAGCATTTT.

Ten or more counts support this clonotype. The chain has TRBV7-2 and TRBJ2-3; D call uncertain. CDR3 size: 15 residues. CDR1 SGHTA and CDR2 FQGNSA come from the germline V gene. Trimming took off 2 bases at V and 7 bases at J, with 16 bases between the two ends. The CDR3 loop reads CASSLTQVALNTQYF. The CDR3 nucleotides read TGTGCCAGCAGCTTAACCCAGGTCGCTCTAAATACGCAGTATTTT.

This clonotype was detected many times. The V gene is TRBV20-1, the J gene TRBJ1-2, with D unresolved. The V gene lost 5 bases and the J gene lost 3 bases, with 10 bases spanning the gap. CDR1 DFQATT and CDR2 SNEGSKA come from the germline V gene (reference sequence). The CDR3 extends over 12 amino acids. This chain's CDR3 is CSASRDDYGYTF. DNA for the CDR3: TGCAGTGCTTCCCGGGATGACTATGGCTACACCTTC.

The chain's CDR3 is CASSQWIFKRDEKLFF. CDR3 DNA: TGTGCCAGCAGCCAATGGATCTTTAAGAGGGATGAAAAACTGTTTTTT. The chain uses TRBV16 and TRBJ1-4; D unresolved. There are 16 residues in the CDR3. Germline CDR1 and CDR2: KGHSY and FQNENV. Trimming took 1 base from V and 6 from J, leaving 15 bases between them. The complete variable domain, with remaining parts taken from reference TRBV16 and TRBJ1-4, reads GEEVAQTPKHLVRGEGQKAKLYCAPIKGHSYVFWYQQVLKNEFKFLISFQNENVFDETGMPKERFSAKCLPNSPCSLEIQATKLEDSAVYFCASSQWIFKRDEKLFFGSGTQLSVL.

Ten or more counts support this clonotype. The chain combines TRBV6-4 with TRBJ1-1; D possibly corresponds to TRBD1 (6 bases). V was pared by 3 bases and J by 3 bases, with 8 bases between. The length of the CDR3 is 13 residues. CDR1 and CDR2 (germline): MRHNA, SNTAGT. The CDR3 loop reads CASSEGADTEAFF. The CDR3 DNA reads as TGTGCCAGCAGTGAGGGGGCGGACACTGAAGCTTTCTTT.

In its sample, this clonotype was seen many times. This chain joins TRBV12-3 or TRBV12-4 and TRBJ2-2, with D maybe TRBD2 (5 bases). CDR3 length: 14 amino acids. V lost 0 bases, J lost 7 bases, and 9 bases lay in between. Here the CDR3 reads CASSLARRIGELFF. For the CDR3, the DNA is TGTGCCAGCAGTTTAGCGCGGAGGATCGGGGAGCTGTTTTTT.